What follows are 10 T cell receptor beta chains derived from one specimen sequenced in a study of monozygotic twins with inflammatory bowel disease. Reprocessing the 5' RACE reads, TCRdb reports a single entry for every CDR3 protein and omits DNA. The repertoire table contains roughly 200,000 distinct CDR3 sequences. The sample was blood. These receptor sequences come from a human donor with ulcerative colitis or Crohn's disease, or a healthy co-twin of an affected twin (not recorded which).

V and J are TRBV2 and TRBJ2-7; TCRdb returns TRBD1, unconfirmable since there is no DNA. The CDR3 sequence is 12 residues long. Per germline, CDR1 SNHLY and CDR2 FYNNEI. The CDR3 is CASQRGFAEQYF.

The V and J genes are TRBV7-6 and TRBJ2-4; TCRdb lists TRBD2, though no DNA is available to test this call. The CDR3 runs to 15 residues. CDR1 is SGHVS and CDR2 is FNYEAQ in the germline V gene. The CDR3 is CASSLRDASGAVQYF. The variable domain in full, with the rest retrieved from reference TRBV7-6 and TRBJ2-4, is GAGVSQSPRYKVTKRGQDVALRCDPISGHVSLYWYRQALGQGPEFLTYFNYEAQQDKSGLPNDRFSAERPEGSISTLTIQRTEQRDSAMYRCASSLRDASGAVQYFGAGTRLSVL.

The chain uses TRBV6-1 and TRBJ1-5. CDR1 and CDR2 (germline): MNHNS, SASEGT. The CDR3 is 16 residues long. CDR3 residues: CASTALTVLSNQPQHF.

The rearrangement links TRBV5-1 to TRBJ1-4; without DNA, the TCRdb call of TRBD1 cannot be checked. CDR3 length: 15 amino acids. In germline, CDR1 is SGHRS, CDR2 YFSETQ. CDR3 sequence: CASSLPSGRNEKLFF.

CDR3 region: CASSYLTGTNNYGYTF. The chain combines TRBV6-5 with TRBJ1-2; TCRdb's D gene call, TRBD1, goes unchecked for lack of DNA. The germline CDR1 and CDR2 sequences are MNHEY and SVGAGI. This CDR3 is 16 amino acids long.

V is TRBV6-6 and J is TRBJ1-1; the D call of TRBD1 rests on TCRdb alone, since no DNA is present to check it. Germline V gene lookup returns CDR1 MNHNY and CDR2 SVGAGI (reference sequence). This CDR3 has 12 amino acids. CDR3 loop: CASSYDRAHAFF.

This chain connects TRBV5-1 to TRBJ2-1; no DNA is available, so the TRBD2 call from TCRdb remains unchecked. Germline V lookup: CDR1 SGHRS, CDR2 YFSETQ. The CDR3 length is 15 residues. The CDR3 sequence is CASSWRDSSYNEQFF.

The chain carries TRBV9 and TRBJ2-3. In germline, CDR1 is SGDLS, CDR2 YYNGEE. The CDR3 is made up of 16 amino acids. The CDR3 is CASSLRTGTSTDTQYF.

This chain connects TRBV20-1 to TRBJ1-1. This CDR3 is 12 amino acids long. The germline CDR1 and CDR2 sequences are DFQATT and SNEGSKA (reference sequence). The CDR3 spells CSASVRNTEAFF.

This CDR3 is CATSSRKGLEKLFF. The genes are TRBV15 and TRBJ1-4. The CDR3 totals 14 residues. The germline V gene encodes CDR1 LNHNV and CDR2 YYDKDF (reference sequence).